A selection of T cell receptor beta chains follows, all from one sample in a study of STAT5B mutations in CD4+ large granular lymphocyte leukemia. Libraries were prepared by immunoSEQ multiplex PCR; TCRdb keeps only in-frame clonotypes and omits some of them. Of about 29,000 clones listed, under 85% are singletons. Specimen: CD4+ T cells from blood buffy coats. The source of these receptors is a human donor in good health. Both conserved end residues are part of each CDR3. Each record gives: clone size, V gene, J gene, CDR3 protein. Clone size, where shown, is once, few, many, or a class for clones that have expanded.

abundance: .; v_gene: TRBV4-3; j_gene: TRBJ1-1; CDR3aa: CASSQDRPTGGNTEAFF
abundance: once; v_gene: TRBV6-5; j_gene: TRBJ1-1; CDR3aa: CASSYIRGTNTEAFF
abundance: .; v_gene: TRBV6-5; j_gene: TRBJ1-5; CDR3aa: CASSYSGLNNQPQHF
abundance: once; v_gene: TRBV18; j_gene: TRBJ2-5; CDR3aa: CASSPLGETQYF
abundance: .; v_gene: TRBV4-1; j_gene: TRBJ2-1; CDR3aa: CASSQVTEGDEQFF
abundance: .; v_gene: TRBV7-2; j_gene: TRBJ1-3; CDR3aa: CASSLREEGPGNTIYF
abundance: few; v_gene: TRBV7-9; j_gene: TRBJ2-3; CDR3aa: CASSPRGPDTQYF
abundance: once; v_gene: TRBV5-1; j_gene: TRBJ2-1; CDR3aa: CASSLEQARANEQFF
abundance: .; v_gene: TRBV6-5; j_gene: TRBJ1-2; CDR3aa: CASSFGQSYGYTF
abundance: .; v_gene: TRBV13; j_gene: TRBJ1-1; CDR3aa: CASSKGTANYMNTEAFF
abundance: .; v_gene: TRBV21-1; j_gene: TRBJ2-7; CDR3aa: CASSARHGLPSYEQYF
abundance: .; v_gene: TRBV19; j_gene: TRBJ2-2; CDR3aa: CASTDRPKGNTGELFF
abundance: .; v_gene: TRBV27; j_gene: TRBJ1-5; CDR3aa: CATRPEGISNQPQHF
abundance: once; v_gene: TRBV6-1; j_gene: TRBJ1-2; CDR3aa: CASSDRDRGKGYTF
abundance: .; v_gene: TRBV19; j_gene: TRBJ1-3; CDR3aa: CASSKRSSGNTIYF
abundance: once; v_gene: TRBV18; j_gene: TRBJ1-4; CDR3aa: CASTYRQGPSTNEKLFF
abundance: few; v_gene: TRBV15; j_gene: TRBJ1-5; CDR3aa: CATRQGAVNQPQHF
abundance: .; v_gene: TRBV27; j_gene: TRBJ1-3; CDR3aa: CASSLVRGNTIYF
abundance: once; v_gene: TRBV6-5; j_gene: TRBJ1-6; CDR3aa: CASTQGRYNSPLHF
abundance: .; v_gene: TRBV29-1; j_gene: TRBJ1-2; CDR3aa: CSTDLNYGYTF
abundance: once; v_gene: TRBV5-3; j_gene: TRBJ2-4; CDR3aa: CARRDIAGGWKAKNIQYF